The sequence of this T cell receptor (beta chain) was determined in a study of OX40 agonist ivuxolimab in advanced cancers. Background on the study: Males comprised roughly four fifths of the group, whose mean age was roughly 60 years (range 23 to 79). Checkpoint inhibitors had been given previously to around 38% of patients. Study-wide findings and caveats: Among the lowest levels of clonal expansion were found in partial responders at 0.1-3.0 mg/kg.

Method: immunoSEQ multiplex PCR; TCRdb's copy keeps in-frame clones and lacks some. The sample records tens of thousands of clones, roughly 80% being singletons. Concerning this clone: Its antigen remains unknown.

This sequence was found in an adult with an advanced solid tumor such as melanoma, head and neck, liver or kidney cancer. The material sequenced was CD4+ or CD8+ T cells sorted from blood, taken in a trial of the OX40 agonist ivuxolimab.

The CDR3 spells CASSLFQQGEQYF. The CDR3 nucleotides are TGTGCCAGCAGCTTATTCCAGCAGGGCGAGCAGTACTTC. This chain links TRBV7-3 with TRBJ2-7; D perhaps matches TRBD1 (5 bases). Germline V gene data show CDR1 as SGHTA and CDR2 as FQGTGA. Trimming cost V 2 bases and J 6 bases, with 11 bases left between them. This CDR3 has 13 amino acids.